Listed here are 23 T cell receptor beta chains from one sample, sequenced in a study of cytotoxic CD8 clonotypes in ibrutinib-treated CLL. Assay used: immunoSEQ multiplex PCR; TCRdb lists only in-frame clones, some missing. The table shows over 120,000 clones, with approximately 81% occurring only once. The sequenced sample was PBMCs, obtained after 12 months of ibrutinib treatment. These receptor sequences come from a human donor with chronic lymphocytic leukemia.

This rearrangement joins TRBV5-5 to TRBJ1-1; 9 nucleotides line up with TRBD1. CDR1 is SGHKS and CDR2 is YYEKEE in the germline V gene (reference sequence). The CDR3 contains 15 residues. J gave up 1 base and V 4 bases, and 5 bases lay outside the gene matches. CDR3 coding DNA: TGTGCCAGCAGCAGTACAGGGGGCCCGAACACTGAAGCTTTCTTT. It yields the protein CASSSTGGPNTEAFF.

This clone has only a few counts. The genes are TRBV5-1 and TRBJ1-5; the match to TRBD1 covers 8 bases. Trimming at V came to 4 bases and at J to 2 bases, leaving 2 bases not matched to a gene. The CDR3 is 14 residues long. Per germline, CDR1 SGHRS and CDR2 YFSETQ. CDR3 in amino acids: CASSTGGGNQPQHF. The DNA for the CDR3 is TGCGCCAGCAGCACAGGGGGAGGCAATCAGCCCCAGCATTTT.

This clone was counted only a few times. J is TRBJ2-1 and V is TRBV25-1, with 7 bases that match TRBD1. The CDR3 sequence is 13 residues long. V was pared by 6 bases and J by 10 bases, with 9 bases of the junction left unmatched. Per germline, CDR1 MGHDK and CDR2 SYGVNS. As DNA, the CDR3 is TGTGCCAGCAGACAGGGGAGCGGAGACGAGCAGTTCTTC. As protein: CASRQGSGDEQFF.

The chain links TRBV18 to TRBJ2-7, with 14 bases identical to TRBD2. Germline V gene data show CDR1 as KGHSH and CDR2 as LQKENI. V shed 2 bases, J shed 7 bases, and the junction held 10 bases outside the gene matches. The length of the CDR3 is 17 residues. The CDR3 DNA follows: TGTGCCAGCTCACCAATCGGCGGGACTAGCGGGAGTGAAGAGCAGTACTTC. This encodes CASSPIGGTSGSEEQYF.

The sample holds a few counts of this clone. This chain uses TRBV11-2 with TRBJ2-7, with D possibly TRBD2 on 8 matching bases. The length of the CDR3 is 18 residues. V lost 0 bases and J lost 2, with 20 bases in between. From germline, CDR1 is SGHAT and CDR2 FQNNGV. The chain's CDR3 is CASSLEGGGRRRTYEQYF. In DNA, the CDR3 is TGTGCCAGCAGCTTAGAAGGGGGCGGGAGGAGGCGGACCTACGAGCAGTACTTC.

The chain joins TRBV4-2 to TRBJ2-7; D remains unclear. Between the trimmed V and J ends, which lost 0 bases and 7 bases, there was a span of 10 bases. The CDR3 sequence is 13 residues long. Looked up from germline, CDR1 is LGHNA and CDR2 is YNFKEQ. Written as DNA, the CDR3 is TGTGCCAGCAGCCAAGATTCCTTGAGAGAGCAGTACTTC. Protein sequence: CASSQDSLREQYF.

As for this clone: The junction departs from germline at one end; a sequencing error may be responsible. The chain joins TRBV6-5 to TRBJ1-3; D may be TRBD1 (5 bases). The V gene's germline CDR1 is MNHEY and CDR2 SVGAGI. The CDR3 is made up of 15 amino acids. The CDR3 nucleotides read TGTGCCAGCAGTTACTCGAAAGGGGATGGATACACCATATATTTT. Protein product: CASSYSKGDGYTIYF.

The rearrangement links TRBV10-2 to TRBJ2-7; the match to TRBD2 covers 14 bases. From germline, CDR1 is WSHSY and CDR2 SAAADI. The length of the CDR3 is 16 residues. V lost 7 bases to trimming and J lost 3 bases; unmatched junction nucleotides: 8. The CDR3 sequence is CASKSPGLAGVYEQYF. The CDR3 nucleotides are TGCGCCAGCAAATCACCGGGACTAGCGGGAGTCTACGAGCAGTACTTC.

The genes are TRBV27 and TRBJ2-1, with D maybe TRBD2 (6 bases). The V gene's germline CDR1 is MNHEY and CDR2 SMNVEV (reference sequence). V was pared by 6 bases and J by 5 bases, with 17 bases between. The CDR3 contains 15 residues. The CDR3: CASSSGTHGDNEQFF. CDR3 in DNA: TGTGCCAGCAGCTCCGGGACTCACGGGGACAATGAGCAGTTCTTC.

The chain carries TRBV27 and TRBJ2-7; TRBD1 agrees at 11 bases. The V and J ends lost 2 bases and 0 bases, in that order; junction bases with no gene match: 0. Germline CDR1 is MNHEY and CDR2 is SMNVEV (reference sequence). The CDR3 covers 15 residues. CDR3 amino acids: CASSLGTGGSYEQYF. The CDR3 DNA follows: TGTGCCAGCAGTTTAGGGACAGGGGGCTCCTACGAGCAGTACTTC.

The chain has TRBV4-1 and TRBJ1-1, with 8 bases matching TRBD1. This CDR3 spans 17 amino acids. Per germline, CDR1 MGHRA and CDR2 YSYEKL. V was pared by 0 bases and J by 5 bases, with 11 bases of the junction left unmatched. The CDR3 is CASSQDLGTRGRTEAFF. CDR3 in DNA: TGCGCCAGCAGCCAAGATTTGGGAACCAGGGGGCGAACTGAAGCTTTCTTT.

The rearrangement joins TRBV6-1 to TRBJ1-2, with D maybe TRBD1 (6 bases). The CDR3 contains 13 residues. The V end lost 4 bases, the J end lost 4 bases, and 10 bases lay between the germline ends. CDR1 is MNHNS and CDR2 is SASEGT in the germline V gene. The CDR3 region has the DNA TGTGCCAGCAGTGGAACAGGGACCTATGGCTACACCTTC. The encoded protein is CASSGTGTYGYTF.

V gene TRBV5-1 combines with J gene TRBJ1-2, with TRBD1 identical over 7 bases. From germline, CDR1 is SGHRS and CDR2 YFSETQ. This CDR3 contains 15 residues. V lost 3 bases and J lost 3; bases outside the gene matches: 8. The CDR3 spells CASSSEDRPDYGYTF. The CDR3 DNA is TGCGCCAGCAGCTCCGAGGACAGGCCGGACTATGGCTACACCTTC.

The rearrangement uses TRBV28 and TRBJ1-2, with D possibly being TRBD1 (5 bases). The V end lost 1 base, the J end lost 4 bases, and 13 bases lay between the germline ends. The CDR3 has 15 amino acids. CDR1 is MDHEN, CDR2 SYDVKM, per germline. CDR3 protein: CASSLLQVQSYGYTF. CDR3 nucleotide sequence: TGTGCCAGCAGTTTATTACAGGTCCAGAGCTATGGCTACACCTTC.

The count of this clone is one. The chain combines TRBV6-6 with TRBJ2-2, with D unclear. Trimming took 11 bases from V and 1 from J, leaving 11 bases between them. The CDR3 covers 13 residues. CDR1 is MNHNY and CDR2 is SVGAGI in the germline V gene (reference sequence). CDR3 amino acids: CAVAPRNTGELFF. Written as DNA, the CDR3 is TGTGCCGTGGCCCCTAGGAACACCGGGGAGCTGTTTTTT.

The V and J genes are TRBV28 and TRBJ2-7; the D is unclear. The CDR3 contains 12 residues. CDR1 is MDHEN, CDR2 SYDVKM, per germline. The ends were cut back, 7 bases at V and 9 bases at J, with 16 bases in the middle. In DNA form, the CDR3 reads TGTGCCAGCAATACCGCACCTCTCGGGCAGTACTTC. It codes for CASNTAPLGQYF.

The rearrangement joins TRBV4-2 to TRBJ2-1, with a weak D call TRBD2 (6 bases). CDR3 length: 17 residues. Trimming took 1 base from V and 5 from J, leaving 18 bases between them. CDR1 and CDR2 from the germline V gene are LGHNA and YNFKEQ. The CDR3 protein is CASSQVGTGDPNNEQFF. CDR3 nucleotide sequence: TGTGCCAGCAGCCAAGTGGGGACGGGGGACCCAAACAATGAGCAGTTCTTC.

The chain joins TRBV10-3 to TRBJ1-2; tentatively, D is TRBD1 (6 bases). CDR1 and CDR2 from the germline V gene are ENHRY and SYGVKD. CDR3 size: 14 residues. The V gene lost 5 bases and the J gene lost 6 bases, with 16 bases spanning the gap. CDR3 protein: CAISRQVPLDGYTF. CDR3 in DNA: TGTGCCATCAGTAGACAGGTACCCCTGGATGGCTACACCTTC.

V gene TRBV27 combines with J gene TRBJ2-7; 7 nucleotides agree with TRBD1. This CDR3 contains 15 residues. CDR1 MNHEY and CDR2 SMNVEV come from the germline V gene (reference sequence). The V and J ends lost 4 bases and 3 bases, in that order; junction bases with no gene match: 9. CDR3 in DNA: TGTGCCAGCAGTTCGATCCAGGGGGTAGGCTACGAGCAGTACTTC. Protein product: CASSSIQGVGYEQYF.

The chain carries TRBV29-1 and TRBJ2-2, with 7 bases aligning to TRBD1. The CDR3 has 14 residues. The ends lost 4 bases at V and 5 bases at J; junction bases unmatched: 7. Germline loops: CDR1 SQVTM, CDR2 ANQGSEA. The CDR3 loop reads CSVGQGVSTGELFF. In nucleotides, the CDR3 is TGCAGCGTTGGACAGGGAGTGAGTACCGGGGAGCTGTTTTTT.

The CDR3 sequence: CASSVSGNYNEQFF. CDR3 in DNA: TGTGCCAGCAGCGTTAGCGGGAATTACAATGAGCAGTTCTTC. The J gene is TRBJ2-1, the V gene TRBV9, with 8 bases that match TRBD2. CDR1 and CDR2 (germline): SGDLS, YYNGEE. The V gene end was trimmed by 2 bases and the J gene end by 4 bases; junction bases not matched to a gene: 2. The CDR3 is 14 amino acids. The variable domain in full, completed from reference TRBV9 and TRBJ2-1, reads DSGVTQTPKHLITATGQRVTLRCSPRSGDLSVYWYQQSLDQGLQFLIQYYNGEERAKGNILERFSAQQFPDLHSELNLSSLELGDSALYFCASSVSGNYNEQFFGPGTRLTVL.

This chain links TRBV27 with TRBJ2-3; TRBD2 matches at 12 bases. The CDR3 loop spans 16 amino acids. CDR1 MNHEY and CDR2 SMNVEV come from the germline V gene (reference sequence). V dropped 5 bases and J dropped 1; count of bases not matched to a gene: 4. In DNA, the CDR3 is TGTGCCAGCAGTCCAAGACTAGCGGGAGGCACAGATACGCAGTATTTT. Amino acid sequence: CASSPRLAGGTDTQYF.

The J gene is TRBJ2-3, the V gene TRBV7-9; the D gene could be TRBD1 or TRBD2 (6 bases each). The germline CDR1 and CDR2 sequences are SEHNR and FQNEAQ (reference sequence). V shed 5 bases and J shed 10 bases, with 22 bases lying between them. The CDR3 contains 15 residues. This chain's CDR3 is CASSEGGLLVNAQYF. The CDR3 DNA is TGTGCCAGCAGCGAAGGGGGGCTATTGGTCAATGCGCAGTATTTT.